Listed here are 3 T cell receptor beta chains from one sample, sequenced in a study of neurological immune-mediated disorders. TCRdb used MiXCR to reprocess the 5' RACE reads, holding one entry per CDR3 protein. This sample has some 57,000 distinct CDR3 sequences, with 4% to 6% found just once. Specimen: PBMCs. The source of these receptors is a woman in her 50s with multiple sclerosis.

This clonotype was counted ten times or more. V is TRBV5-1 and J is TRBJ2-3, with unresolved D. The germline V gene encodes CDR1 SGHRS and CDR2 YFSETQ. Trimming stripped 0 bases from V and 4 bases from J, with 9 bases between. CDR3 length equals 14 residues. CDR3 loop: CASSLAGGADTQYF. The CDR3 DNA reads as TGCGCCAGCAGCTTGGCAGGTGGCGCAGATACGCAGTATTTT.

This clonotype was detected many times. The V and J genes are TRBV3-1 and TRBJ1-1; tentatively, D is TRBD1 (5 bases). In germline, CDR1 is LGHDT, CDR2 YNNKEL (reference sequence). Trimming left V 1 base short and J 3 bases short, with 12 bases between. The CDR3 sequence is 15 residues long. The CDR3 reads CASSQGNRGDTEAFF. DNA for the CDR3: TGTGCCAGCAGCCAAGGAAATAGGGGAGACACTGAAGCTTTCTTT.

The sample holds many counts of this clonotype. The chain joins TRBV9 to TRBJ1-1; TRBD1 matches 7 bases. Germline CDR1 and CDR2: SGDLS and YYNGEE. The length of the CDR3 is 13 residues. Trimming cost V 6 bases and J 0 bases; bases outside gene matches: 2. The CDR3 DNA is TGTGCCAGCACAACAGGGGTGAACACTGAAGCTTTCTTT. Amino acid sequence: CASTTGVNTEAFF. Variable domain in full (rest from reference TRBV9 and TRBJ1-1): DSGVTQTPKHLITATGQRVTLRCSPRSGDLSVYWYQQSLDQGLQFLIQYYNGEERAKGNILERFSAQQFPDLHSELNLSSLELGDSALYFCASTTGVNTEAFFGQGTRLTVV.